The 24 T cell receptor beta chains below all came from one sample that was sequenced in a study of technical replicates of blood from several donors. The method was immunoSEQ multiplex PCR; TCRdb's version includes in-frame clones alone and lacks a portion of them. The sample contains some 81,000 clones, over 75% of which appear only once. Sequences were obtained from T cells isolated from PBMCs. Every receptor here comes from a human donor in good health.

This clone was observed a single time. V usage is TRBV4-1 and J usage is TRBJ1-5, with 7 bases that match TRBD1. This CDR3 is 16 amino acids long. Unmatched junction bases numbered 10, after V lost 4 bases and J lost 4 bases. Germline-derived CDR1 and CDR2 are MGHRA and YSYEKL. CDR3 sequence (DNA): TGCGCCAGCAGCCCCTCTGGGTCAGGGGGTAATCAGCCCCAGCATTTT. It translates to CASSPSGSGGNQPQHF.

The chain couples TRBV5-1 to TRBJ2-7, with D possibly TRBD1 on 6 matching bases. Germline assignment: CDR1 SGHRS and CDR2 YFSETQ. The CDR3 loop spans 13 amino acids. Trimming took 0 bases from V and 6 from J, leaving 10 bases between them. The CDR3 sequence is CASSLEQGGEQYF. DNA for the CDR3: TGCGCCAGCAGCTTGGAACAGGGCGGCGAGCAGTACTTC.

The chain has TRBV4-2 and TRBJ1-2, with no clear D. There are 15 residues in the CDR3. V was cut by 0 bases and J by 4 bases, with 12 bases left in between. Germline values: CDR1 LGHNA, CDR2 YNFKEQ. CDR3 in DNA: TGTGCCAGCAGCCAAGAAGTAACCACGGGCTATGGCTACACCTTC. The encoded protein is CASSQEVTTGYGYTF.

V is TRBV6-4 and J is TRBJ2-1; TRBD2 matches at 7 bases. Germline V gene data show CDR1 as MRHNA and CDR2 as SNTAGT. This CDR3 has 15 residues. V was clipped by 5 bases and J by 3 bases; unmatched bases: 7. The CDR3 reads CASSTRSGDYNEQFF. CDR3 in DNA: TGTGCCAGCAGTACCCGCAGCGGGGACTACAATGAGCAGTTCTTC.

The rearrangement links TRBV7-6 to TRBJ2-5; 7 nucleotides align to TRBD1. With V trimmed by 4 bases and J by 0 bases, 2 bases remained unmatched. This CDR3 has 14 amino acids. The germline V gene has CDR1 SGHVS and CDR2 FNYEAQ. CDR3 sequence reads: CASSSGQYQETQYF. For the CDR3, the DNA is TGTGCCAGCAGCTCGGGACAGTACCAAGAGACCCAGTACTTC.

The rearrangement links TRBV4-1 to TRBJ2-1; TRBD2 matches 13 bases. The germline gives CDR1 MGHRA, CDR2 YSYEKL. The V and J ends lost 3 bases and 0 bases, in that order; junction bases with no gene match: 11. There are 20 residues in the CDR3. CDR3 nucleotide sequence: TGCGCCAGCAGCCATACTAGCGGGGGGGCACTAAAAACCTCCTACAATGAGCAGTTCTTC. This encodes CASSHTSGGALKTSYNEQFF.

This chain connects TRBV29-1 to TRBJ2-1, with 9 nucleotides matching TRBD2. The CDR3 totals 19 residues. The V gene end was trimmed by 4 bases and the J gene end by 7 bases; junction bases not matched to a gene: 23. CDR1 and CDR2 (germline): SQVTM, ANQGSEA. CDR3 nucleotides: TGCAGCGTTGGAGCTGGGAATCTCCTAGCGGGACCGAGGGGGAATGAGCAGTTCTTC. Its protein is CSVGAGNLLAGPRGNEQFF.

V gene TRBV2 combines with J gene TRBJ2-5; D gene unclear. The germline V gene encodes CDR1 SNHLY and CDR2 FYNNEI. V gave up 8 bases and J gave up 5 bases, with 6 bases separating them. The CDR3 runs to 10 residues. CDR3 amino acids: CASLRETQYF. The CDR3, as DNA: TGTGCCAGCCTCAGGGAGACCCAGTACTTC.

This sequence joins TRBV6-1 and TRBJ2-1; 8 bases map to TRBD1. Unmatched junction bases numbered 13, after V lost 3 bases and J lost 6 bases. The V gene's germline CDR1 is MNHNS and CDR2 SASEGT. CDR3 length: 17 amino acids. The CDR3 DNA sequence: TGTGCCAGCAGTGAGGCCGACGACAGGGGTAGGGGCAATGAGCAGTTCTTC. Translating it yields CASSEADDRGRGNEQFF.

This clone was seen a handful of times. The rearrangement links TRBV7-9 to TRBJ1-3; tentative D call: TRBD1 (6 bases). This CDR3 has 15 residues. V lost 3 bases, J lost 0 bases, and 9 bases lay in between. The germline V gene encodes CDR1 SEHNR and CDR2 FQNEAQ (reference sequence). DNA of the CDR3: TGTGCCAGCAGCTTTCAGGGGCACTCTGGAAACACCATATATTTT. Translation: CASSFQGHSGNTIYF. Using reference TRBV7-9 and TRBJ1-3 for the parts outside the CDR3, the full variable domain is DTGVSQNPRHKITKRGQNVTFRCDPISEHNRLYWYRQTLGQGPEFLTYFQNEAQLEKSRLLSDRFSAERPKGSFSTLEIQRTEQGDSAMYLCASSFQGHSGNTIYFGEGSWLTVV.

V usage is TRBV5-1 and J usage is TRBJ2-5; the match to TRBD1 covers 12 bases. The CDR3 runs 17 residues. CDR1 is SGHRS and CDR2 is YFSETQ in the germline V gene. V gave up 7 bases and J gave up 3 bases; unmatched junction bases: 13. The CDR3 region is CASDKSGQGAQKETQYF. CDR3 nucleotide sequence: TGCGCCAGCGATAAATCGGGACAGGGGGCTCAAAAAGAGACCCAGTACTTC.

This chain connects TRBV2 to TRBJ2-5; perhaps TRBD2 as D (5 bases). The ends were cut back, 9 bases at V and 4 bases at J, with 15 bases in the middle. Germline CDR1 reads SNHLY; CDR2 reads FYNNEI. The CDR3 is 13 residues long. CDR3 sequence reads: CARTDFRGETQYF. CDR3 DNA: TGTGCCAGAACGGATTTTCGGGGAGAGACCCAGTACTTC.

The genes are TRBV7-9 and TRBJ2-2; D might be TRBD1 (5 bases). V lost 1 base to trimming and J lost 6 bases, with 9 bases between them. The CDR3 contains 14 residues. CDR1 is SEHNR, CDR2 FQNEAQ, per germline (reference sequence). The CDR3 coding sequence is TGTGCCAGCAGCTTAGAGGGGAAGGCCGGGGAGCTGTTTTTT. It specifies CASSLEGKAGELFF.

The chain uses TRBV19 and TRBJ2-7, with TRBD1 identical over 10 bases. J lost 2 bases, V lost 6 bases, and 7 bases had no gene match. The V gene's germline CDR1 is LNHDA and CDR2 SQIVND (reference sequence). The CDR3 extends over 15 amino acids. The CDR3: CASSDRGRSPYEQYF. The CDR3 DNA follows: TGTGCCAGTAGCGACAGGGGGCGCTCTCCCTACGAGCAGTACTTC.

V gene TRBV5-5 combines with J gene TRBJ2-7; tentative D call: TRBD1 (5 bases). In germline, CDR1 is SGHKS, CDR2 YYEKEE (reference sequence). The CDR3 is made up of 15 amino acids. The ends were cut back, 0 bases at V and 1 base at J, with 11 bases in the middle. In DNA, the CDR3 is TGTGCCAGCAGCTTGGGGGCAGGGTATTCCTACGAGCAGTACTTC. Residues: CASSLGAGYSYEQYF.

The chain carries TRBV6-6 and TRBJ2-7, with 9 bases matching TRBD1. CDR3 size: 14 residues. Unmatched junction bases numbered 5, after V lost 6 bases and J lost 2 bases. The germline V gene has CDR1 MNHNY and CDR2 SVGAGI (reference sequence). This CDR3 reads CASRRGQGAYEQYF. CDR3 sequence (DNA): TGTGCCAGCAGGCGGGGACAGGGTGCCTACGAGCAGTACTTC.

The chain uses TRBV5-4 and TRBJ1-2; 8 positions agree with TRBD1. This CDR3 comprises 14 residues. Germline assignment: CDR1 SGHNT and CDR2 YYREEE (reference sequence). Trimming removed 2 bases from V and 3 bases from J; junction bases left unmatched: 3. The DNA of the CDR3 is TGTGCCAGCAGCTTCGCGACAGGGGACTATGGCTACACCTTC. Protein: CASSFATGDYGYTF.

V is TRBV2 and J is TRBJ1-4; a weak D match, TRBD1 (5 bases). The germline CDR1 and CDR2 sequences are SNHLY and FYNNEI. This CDR3 has 15 residues. The V and J ends lost 1 base and 5 bases respectively, with 11 bases between them. CDR3 coding DNA: TGTGCCAGCAGTGAAGAGGGGCAGAGGAATGAAAAACTGTTTTTT. Protein sequence: CASSEEGQRNEKLFF. The full variable domain, its missing parts supplied by reference TRBV2 and TRBJ1-4, is EPEVTQTPSHQVTQMGQEVILRCVPISNHLYFYWYRQILGQKVEFLVSFYNNEISEKSEIFDDQFSVERPDGSNFTLKIRSTKLEDSAMYFCASSEEGQRNEKLFFGSGTQLSVL.

This chain links TRBV7-9 with TRBJ2-2; 12 nucleotides line up with TRBD1. CDR3 size: 19 residues. J was trimmed by 5 bases and V by 0 bases; bases with no gene match: 10. Germline CDR1 is SEHNR and CDR2 is FQNEAQ (reference sequence). In nucleotides, the CDR3 is TGTGCCAGCAGCTTAGCGTTTTGGGACAGGGGGCAATGGACCGGGGAGCTGTTTTTT. This codes for CASSLAFWDRGQWTGELFF. The entire variable domain, with the rest obtained from reference TRBV7-9 and TRBJ2-2, is as follows: DTGVSQNPRHKITKRGQNVTFRCDPISEHNRLYWYRQTLGQGPEFLTYFQNEAQLEKSRLLSDRFSAERPKGSFSTLEIQRTEQGDSAMYLCASSLAFWDRGQWTGELFFGEGSRLTVL.

The chain combines TRBV6-1 with TRBJ1-1; D ambiguous. Between the trimmed V and J ends, which lost 4 bases and 5 bases, there was a span of 14 bases. The germline V gene encodes CDR1 MNHNS and CDR2 SASEGT. The CDR3 has 14 residues. CDR3 amino acids: CASSVSGGRTEAFF. Written as DNA, the CDR3 is TGTGCCAGCAGTGTCTCAGGAGGAAGGACTGAAGCTTTCTTT.

The rearrangement uses TRBV11-2 and TRBJ2-2; maybe TRBD2 (5 bases). This CDR3 contains 15 residues. CDR1 SGHAT and CDR2 FQNNGV come from the germline V gene. Between the trimmed V and J ends, which lost 1 base and 5 bases, there was a span of 11 bases. This chain's CDR3 is CASSLVSRTTGELFF. CDR3 DNA: TGTGCCAGCAGCTTAGTTTCTCGGACTACCGGGGAGCTGTTTTTT.

The chain joins TRBV5-1 to TRBJ2-1; tentatively, D is TRBD2 (6 bases). The CDR3 extends over 15 amino acids. Trimming took 2 bases from V and 0 from J, leaving 9 bases between them. Per germline, CDR1 SGHRS and CDR2 YFSETQ. The CDR3 DNA is TGCGCCAGCAGCTTTCAGGGAGGCTCCTACAATGAGCAGTTCTTC. Its protein product is CASSFQGGSYNEQFF.

In its sample, this clone was seen once. J is TRBJ1-5 and V is TRBV19; 10 nucleotides agree with TRBD1. Germline V CDR1 and CDR2: LNHDA, SQIVND (reference sequence). The CDR3 contains 14 residues. V lost 5 bases to trimming and J lost 2 bases; unmatched junction nucleotides: 0. Here the CDR3 reads CASSGTGGNQPQHF. The DNA of the CDR3 is TGTGCCAGTAGTGGGACAGGGGGCAATCAGCCCCAGCATTTT.

This chain joins TRBV6-1 and TRBJ1-4, with a possible D match to TRBD1 (6 bases). Per the germline V gene, CDR1 is MNHNS and CDR2 is SASEGT. The V end lost 3 bases, the J end lost 8 bases, and 16 bases lay between the germline ends. This CDR3 is 15 amino acids long. CDR3 sequence reads: CASSDYRDSVEKLFF. The CDR3 DNA reads TGTGCCAGCAGTGATTACAGGGATTCGGTGGAAAAACTGTTTTTT.